Listed below are T cell receptor beta chains from one sample, sequenced in a study of blood T cell repertoires in COVID-19. Data came from immunoSEQ multiplex PCR; TCRdb stores just in-frame clones and leaves some out. Altogether tens of thousands of clones are present, around nine tenths being singletons, with the ten largest covering 3.1%. The sequenced material came from peripheral blood. The origin of the receptors is a human donor in a cohort sampled during active COVID-19. CDR3s include the opening cysteine and the closing phenylalanine or tryptophan. Each record gives: CDR3 length, J gene, D gene, V gene, clone size, CDR3 DNA, CDR3 protein. A D gene is named only where the DNA matches it firmly. Only part of the rows carry a size: once, few, many, or a class if the clone is expanded.

length: 17
J: TRBJ2-5
D: .
V: TRBV2
size: .
DNA: TGTGCCAGCAGTGAAGAATCTAGGTCCCCGGCGGGGGAGACCCAGTACTTC
CDR3: CASSEESRSPAGETQYF

length: 13
J: TRBJ1-5
D: .
V: TRBV5-1
size: few
DNA: TGCGCCAGCAGCTTGGGTCCTAATCAGCCCCAGCATTTT
CDR3: CASSLGPNQPQHF

length: 15
J: TRBJ1-5
D: .
V: TRBV19
size: .
DNA: TGTGCCAGTACTCTTCATCGGGGGGCTGAACAGCCCCAGCATTTT
CDR3: CASTLHRGAEQPQHF

length: 14
J: TRBJ1-3
D: .
V: TRBV25-1
size: once
DNA: TGTGCCAGCAGCGCGACATTTTCTGGAAACACCATATATTTT
CDR3: CASSATFSGNTIYF

length: 13
J: TRBJ2-5
D: TRBD1
V: TRBV29-1
size: once
DNA: TGCAGCGTTGGCAGGGGGCTGACAAAGACCCAGTACTTC
CDR3: CSVGRGLTKTQYF

length: 16
J: TRBJ2-1
D: .
V: TRBV7-2
size: .
DNA: TGTGCCAGCAGACTAAGCCACTACTTGGGTATGGGTGAGCAGTTCTTC
CDR3: CASRLSHYLGMGEQFF

length: 16
J: TRBJ2-1
D: .
V: TRBV10-1
size: .
DNA: TGCGCCAGCAGTGCAGGGGCTCCTGCTACAGACAATGAGCAGTTCTTC
CDR3: CASSAGAPATDNEQFF

length: 16
J: TRBJ2-1
D: TRBD2
V: TRBV2
size: .
DNA: TGTGCCAGCAGTGAACGGGGGGGTGGCTCCTACAATGAGCAGTTCTTC
CDR3: CASSERGGGSYNEQFF

length: 15
J: TRBJ2-2
D: TRBD1
V: TRBV19
size: .
DNA: TGTGCCACCGTGGACAGGCCCGCGAACACCGGGGAGCTGTTTTTT
CDR3: CATVDRPANTGELFF

length: 14
J: TRBJ2-1
D: TRBD1
V: TRBV23-1
size: .
DNA: TGCGCCAGCAGTCAATTTTTTACTCCGGGACAGGAGTTCTTC
CDR3: CASSQFFTPGQEFF

length: 12
J: TRBJ2-7
D: .
V: TRBV5-6
size: .
DNA: TGTGCCAGCAGCACAGACACCTACGAGCAGTACTTC
CDR3: CASSTDTYEQYF

length: 13
J: TRBJ1-1
D: .
V: TRBV28
size: few
DNA: TGTGCCAGCAGTCAGATTATGAACACTGAAGCTTTCTTT
CDR3: CASSQIMNTEAFF

length: 13
J: TRBJ1-6
D: TRBD1
V: TRBV6-2/TRBV6-3
size: .
DNA: TGTGCCAGCAGTCCGACAGGGAGGTCACCCCTCCACTTT
CDR3: CASSPTGRSPLHF

length: 15
J: TRBJ2-6
D: .
V: TRBV9
size: .
DNA: TGTGCCAGCGCCTCAACAGGGCCCGGGGCCAACGTCCTGACTTTC
CDR3: CASASTGPGANVLTF

length: 18
J: TRBJ2-2
D: .
V: TRBV4-3
size: .
DNA: TGCGCCAGCAGCCAAGATAATATAGGGAGCCTCTTCACCGGGGAGCTGTTTTTT
CDR3: CASSQDNIGSLFTGELFF

length: 13
J: TRBJ1-6
D: TRBD1
V: TRBV7-9
size: .
DNA: TGTGCCAGCAGCCAGGGGGAGAATTCACCCCTCCACTTT
CDR3: CASSQGENSPLHF

length: 10
J: TRBJ2-5
D: .
V: TRBV20-1
size: .
DNA: TGCAGTGCTCAATCCCGGTCCCAGTACTTC
CDR3: CSAQSRSQYF

length: 13
J: TRBJ1-4
D: .
V: TRBV18
size: once
DNA: TGTGCCAGCTCTCCCACGAGGGATGAAAAACTGTTTTTT
CDR3: CASSPTRDEKLFF

length: 13
J: TRBJ1-1
D: .
V: TRBV19
size: .
DNA: TGTGCCAGTACTATCGGGTCCGGCACTGAAGCTTTCTTT
CDR3: CASTIGSGTEAFF

length: 13
J: TRBJ2-1
D: .
V: TRBV6-5
size: .
DNA: TGTGCCAGCAGCGGGAACAGCTACAATGAGCAGTTCTTC
CDR3: CASSGNSYNEQFF

length: 15
J: TRBJ2-7
D: TRBD2
V: TRBV7-2
size: few
DNA: TGTGCCAGCAGCGGCGAGGGGTGGGAGGGAATTGAGCAGTACTTC
CDR3: CASSGEGWEGIEQYF

length: 14
J: TRBJ2-1
D: TRBD2
V: TRBV6-4
size: .
DNA: TGTGCCAGCACTCAACTAGCGGGAGAGGGTGAGCAGTTCTTC
CDR3: CASTQLAGEGEQFF

length: 11
J: TRBJ2-7
D: .
V: TRBV10-3
size: .
DNA: TGTGCCATCGGCAATGGCTACGAGCAGTACTTC
CDR3: CAIGNGYEQYF

length: 13
J: TRBJ1-1
D: .
V: TRBV19
size: .
DNA: TGTGCCAGTAGCCACTTACGGGGGACTGAAGCTTTCTTT
CDR3: CASSHLRGTEAFF

length: 13
J: TRBJ1-2
D: TRBD1
V: TRBV29-1
size: .
DNA: TGCAGCGTCCGGTCGACAGGGCTCTATGGCTACACCTTC
CDR3: CSVRSTGLYGYTF

length: 15
J: TRBJ1-6
D: TRBD1
V: TRBV11-2
size: .
DNA: TGTGCCAGCAGCGGACTTGGACAGGGGAATCCGGCCCTCCACTTT
CDR3: CASSGLGQGNPALHF

length: 13
J: TRBJ2-4
D: TRBD2
V: TRBV7-9
size: .
DNA: TGTGCCAGCAGCTTCACTAGCGGGGACATTCAGTACTTC
CDR3: CASSFTSGDIQYF

length: 13
J: TRBJ1-5
D: .
V: TRBV12-3/TRBV12-4
size: .
DNA: TGTGCCAGCAGCCCCACGGATGGAGGGCCCCAGCATTTT
CDR3: CASSPTDGGPQHF

length: 15
J: TRBJ2-3
D: TRBD1
V: TRBV19
size: .
DNA: TGTGCCAGTAGTACCATAGACAGGGCCCCAGATACGCAGTATTTT
CDR3: CASSTIDRAPDTQYF

length: 14
J: TRBJ2-5
D: .
V: TRBV9
size: .
DNA: TGTGCCAGCAGCGTCTCCGGGTTCCAAGAGACCCAGTACTTC
CDR3: CASSVSGFQETQYF

length: 15
J: TRBJ1-5
D: TRBD1
V: TRBV5-6
size: .
DNA: TGTGCCAGCAGCTACACAGGGGTAGTCGGGCAGCCCCAGCATTTT
CDR3: CASSYTGVVGQPQHF

length: 13
J: TRBJ1-2
D: .
V: TRBV19
size: .
DNA: TGTGCCAGTATTGGGGGCAGGACTTATGGCTACACCTTC
CDR3: CASIGGRTYGYTF

length: 15
J: TRBJ2-3
D: .
V: TRBV5-1
size: .
DNA: TGCGCCAGCAGCTTGGCTGGGCGAAACCCAGATACGCAGTATTTT
CDR3: CASSLAGRNPDTQYF

length: 18
J: TRBJ2-1
D: TRBD2
V: TRBV4-3
size: .
DNA: TGCGCCAGCAGCAATAAGGTGACCGGGACTAGGGGTTACAATGAGCAGTTCTTC
CDR3: CASSNKVTGTRGYNEQFF

length: 14
J: TRBJ2-2
D: .
V: TRBV9
size: .
DNA: TGTGCCAGCAGCGTTAAAGCTCACAGGAGGGAGCTGTTTTTT
CDR3: CASSVKAHRRELFF

length: 13
J: TRBJ1-5
D: TRBD1
V: TRBV6-5
size: few
DNA: TGTGCCAGCAGGGGGACAGTGAATCAGCCCCAGCATTTT
CDR3: CASRGTVNQPQHF

length: 18
J: TRBJ2-3
D: TRBD2
V: TRBV3-1/TRBV3-2
size: .
DNA: TGTGCCAGCAGCCAACCGGGACTAGCGGGAGGGGACACAGATACGCAGTATTTT
CDR3: CASSQPGLAGGDTDTQYF

length: 13
J: TRBJ1-2
D: .
V: TRBV3-1/TRBV3-2
size: .
DNA: TGTGCCAGCAGCCAAGAAATTAGCTATGGCTACACCTTC
CDR3: CASSQEISYGYTF

length: 15
J: TRBJ1-1
D: .
V: TRBV6-5
size: .
DNA: TGTGCCAGCAATATGGGTGCAGGGTGGAACACTGAAGCTTTCTTT
CDR3: CASNMGAGWNTEAFF

length: 13
J: TRBJ1-4
D: .
V: TRBV10-3
size: .
DNA: TGTGCCGTATACAGTGCCCCTAATGAAAAACTGTTTTTT
CDR3: CAVYSAPNEKLFF

length: 13
J: TRBJ2-2
D: TRBD1
V: TRBV6-4
size: .
DNA: TGTGCCAGCAGGAGACAGGGATCCGGGGAGCTGTTTTTT
CDR3: CASRRQGSGELFF

length: 16
J: TRBJ2-2
D: TRBD2
V: TRBV4-3
size: .
DNA: TGCGCCAGCAGCCTCGGGACTAGCGGGGGGACCGGGGAGCTGTTTTTT
CDR3: CASSLGTSGGTGELFF

length: 16
J: TRBJ2-1
D: TRBD2
V: TRBV2
size: .
DNA: TGTGCCAGCAGTGAACCTCAGCGGGGAGCCTACAATGAGCAGTTCTTC
CDR3: CASSEPQRGAYNEQFF

length: 14
J: TRBJ2-3
D: .
V: TRBV7-9
size: .
DNA: TGTGCCAGCTACCAGGGGCTAATGGGAGATACGCAGTATTTT
CDR3: CASYQGLMGDTQYF

length: 12
J: TRBJ1-3
D: .
V: TRBV5-1
size: .
DNA: TGCGCCAGCAGCTCCGAGGGAAACACCATATATTTT
CDR3: CASSSEGNTIYF

length: 18
J: TRBJ2-5
D: .
V: TRBV7-9
size: .
DNA: TGTGCCAGCAGCAAGACCCTTGGGACGGAGGGGCCGGGAGAGACCCAGTACTTC
CDR3: CASSKTLGTEGPGETQYF

length: 16
J: TRBJ1-5
D: .
V: TRBV6-5
size: few
DNA: TGTGCCAGCAGTTCCATTCGGGCGGCCTCAGGGCAGCCCCAGCATTTT
CDR3: CASSSIRAASGQPQHF

length: 16
J: TRBJ2-3
D: .
V: TRBV5-6
size: .
DNA: TGTGCCAGCAGCTTGGCTGCCATCGAGGGCACAGATACGCAGTATTTT
CDR3: CASSLAAIEGTDTQYF

length: 14
J: TRBJ1-1
D: .
V: TRBV25-1
size: .
DNA: TGTGCCAGCAGTGAAGCCATTACGATAGCGGCAGCTTTCTTT
CDR3: CASSEAITIAAAFF

length: 15
J: TRBJ1-1
D: .
V: TRBV14
size: .
DNA: TGTGCCAGCAGCCAAGTATACAGAGCATCCACTGAAGCTTTCTTT
CDR3: CASSQVYRASTEAFF